This T cell receptor beta chain was captured in a study of cytomegalovirus exposure and HLA in healthy donors. The donors were part of the approximately 130-subject validation cohort, which stood apart from the approximately 670-subject first cohort. Whole-study results and caveats: According to a subsequent analysis, TCR clusters from the first cohort were inclined to appear together in the roughly 120 validation repertoires. Most TCR sequences were seen very rarely across donors, but some public TCRs occurred in many.

Profiled with immunoSEQ multiplex PCR; TCRdb holds only in-frame clones, not every one. The table shows around 300,000 clones, with 86% occurring only once. As concerns this clone: Its antigen remains unidentified.

Trimming shortened V by 5 bases and J by 1 base, and 10 bases separated the two germline ends. Germline V gene data show CDR1 as SGHTS and CDR2 as YDEGEE. CDR3 length equals 13 residues. The receptor comes from a young woman in good health and CMV-seronegative. What was sequenced was PBMCs. The genes are TRBV5-8 and TRBJ2-7; D unclear. The CDR3 nucleotides are TGTGCCAGCAGGAGGAGATCGTCCTACGAGCAGTACTTC. Residues: CASRRRSSYEQYF.